The next 10 T cell receptor beta chains were all read from a single sample in a study of early T cells in non-severe SARS-CoV-2 infection. TCRdb reprocessed the 5' RACE reads with MiXCR, giving one entry per CDR3 protein. The sample consists of more than 65,000 distinct CDR3 sequences, around 12% of them appearing once. Sequenced: whole blood. These receptors were obtained from an adult who was a healthcare worker with PCR-confirmed SARS-CoV-2 infection or an uninfected control (not recorded which).

J is TRBJ1-5 and V is TRBV12-3 or TRBV12-4; D gene ambiguous. The CDR3 is 15 residues long. Between the trimmed V and J ends, which lost 5 bases and 5 bases, there was a span of 16 bases. The CDR3: CASSLWRVRDQPQHF. Written as DNA, the CDR3 is TGTGCCAGCAGTCTCTGGAGGGTGAGGGATCAGCCCCAGCATTTT.

This clonotype was counted at least ten times. The V and J genes are TRBV20-1 and TRBJ1-2; no clear D gene. Germline CDR1 DFQATT, CDR2 SNEGSKA (reference sequence). The CDR3 has 11 amino acids. V was shortened by 6 bases and J by 5 bases, with 10 bases between the two germline ends. The CDR3 bases are TGCAGTGCCTTAGTGGGATATGGCTACACCTTC. Its protein product is CSALVGYGYTF.

This clonotype was detected a few times. The chain couples TRBV5-6 to TRBJ2-1; perhaps D is TRBD1 or TRBD2 (6 bases each). The CDR3 runs to 14 residues. CDR1 and CDR2 (germline): SGHDT, YYEEEE. Trimming took off 2 bases at V and 9 bases at J, with 15 bases between the two ends. CDR3 region: CASSFWGAAVEQFF. The CDR3 DNA sequence: TGTGCCAGCAGCTTTTGGGGGGCGGCGGTTGAGCAGTTCTTC.

This clonotype was detected ten times or more. The genes are TRBV21-1 and TRBJ2-7; the D call in the table, TRBD1, was not verified against the DNA. TRBV21-1 is noted as a pseudogene. There are 14 residues in the CDR3. This chain's CDR3 is CASNLSPGVYEQYF. The CDR3 DNA is TGTGCCAGCAACCTAAGTCCAGGGGTCTACGAGCAGTACTTC.

The CDR3 here is CASSPRPANPGDTQYF. CDR3 DNA: TGTGCCAGCAGCCCCCGTCCCGCTAACCCTGGAGATACGCAGTATTTT. The chain links TRBV7-2 to TRBJ2-3; no clear D gene. V was shortened by 5 bases and J by 5 bases, with 20 bases between the two germline ends. Germline loops: CDR1 SGHTA, CDR2 FQGNSA. The CDR3 covers 16 residues.

This clonotype was recorded at least ten times. The gene calls are TRBV2 and TRBJ1-2, with a weak D call TRBD1 (6 bases). The V and J ends lost 4 bases and 4 bases respectively, with 13 bases between them. There are 14 residues in the CDR3. Germline assignment: CDR1 SNHLY and CDR2 FYNNEI. DNA for the CDR3: TGTGCCAGCAGTGGGGACACCATTCTCTATGGCTACACCTTC. Amino acid sequence: CASSGDTILYGYTF.

This clonotype was recorded a few times. The rearrangement links TRBV20-1 to TRBJ1-5; tentatively, D is TRBD1 (5 bases). CDR1 and CDR2 from the germline V gene are DFQATT and SNEGSKA (reference sequence). The CDR3 loop spans 13 amino acids. Trimming took off 4 bases at V and 5 bases at J, with 12 bases between the two ends. The CDR3: CSATGDEDQPQHF. CDR3 DNA sequence: TGCAGTGCTACGGGGGATGAGGATCAGCCCCAGCATTTT.

This clonotype came up many times. The chain employs TRBV21-1 and TRBJ1-1; the table's D call, TRBD1, has no DNA check behind it. TRBV21-1 is noted as a pseudogene. This CDR3 is built from 15 residues. CDR3 nucleotides: TGTGCCAGCAGCTGGGGCATCCGTATGAACACTGAAGCTTTCTTT. Residues: CASSWGIRMNTEAFF.

The table lists this clonotype with many counts. The rearrangement uses TRBV19 and TRBJ2-4; perhaps D is TRBD1 or TRBD2 (5 bases each). The CDR3 extends over 17 amino acids. Germline CDR1 is LNHDA and CDR2 is SQIVND (reference sequence). The V end was cut by 4 bases, the J end by 2 bases, with 18 bases between. The CDR3 bases are TGTGCCAGTAGTACCCGAGGGACGGCCTCACCCAAAAACATTCAGTACTTC. This sequence encodes CASSTRGTASPKNIQYF. Complete variable domain (other parts from reference TRBV19 and TRBJ2-4): DGGITQSPKYLFRKEGQNVTLSCEQNLNHDAMYWYRQDPGQGLRLIYYSQIVNDFQKGDIAEGYSVSREKKESFPLTVTSAQKNPTAFYLCASSTRGTASPKNIQYFGAGTRLSVL.

This clonotype was detected many times. This chain connects TRBV29-1 to TRBJ2-7; D is possibly TRBD1 or TRBD2 (5 bases each). Looked up from germline, CDR1 is SQVTM and CDR2 is ANQGSEA. CDR3 length: 11 residues. The V end lost 4 bases, the J end lost 9 bases, and 13 bases lay between the germline ends. The CDR3 nucleotides are TGCAGCGTTGTATTGGGACCGGGGCAGTACTTC. As protein: CSVVLGPGQYF.